Below are 21 T cell receptor beta chains sequenced from a single sample in a study of OX40 agonist ivuxolimab in advanced cancers. Assay: immunoSEQ multiplex PCR; the TCRdb copy retains only in-frame clones and omits some. Among 25,000 to 35,000 clones, 84% were seen once, and the ten largest hold around a fifth. The starting material was CD4+ or CD8+ T cells sorted from blood, obtained in a trial of the OX40 agonist ivuxolimab. These receptors all stem from an adult with an advanced solid tumor such as melanoma, head and neck, liver or kidney cancer.

The V gene is TRBV6-1, the J gene TRBJ2-7; possible D gene TRBD1, 5 bases. In germline, CDR1 is MNHNS, CDR2 SASEGT. This CDR3 comprises 14 residues. The V and J ends lost 0 bases and 5 bases respectively, with 11 bases between them. As DNA, the CDR3 is TGTGCCAGCAGTGAAGCGCCAGGGATCGACGAGCAGTACTTC. Translated: CASSEAPGIDEQYF.

This clone appeared a single time. The genes are TRBV4-3 and TRBJ1-1, with 9 positions matching TRBD1. The CDR3 contains 12 residues. In germline, CDR1 is LGHNA, CDR2 YSLEER. Trimming cost V 8 bases and J 4 bases; bases outside gene matches: 2. For the CDR3, the DNA is TGCGCCAGCGGACAGGGGAGCACTGAAGCTTTCTTT. Its protein is CASGQGSTEAFF.

This clone is classed as large. CDR3 in DNA: TGTGCCAGCAGCTTATATGTACTAGCGAACTACAATGAGCAGTTCTTC. The encoded protein is CASSLYVLANYNEQFF. The chain combines TRBV5-4 with TRBJ2-1, with 7 positions matching TRBD2. This CDR3 is built from 16 residues. Germline CDR1 and CDR2: SGHNT and YYREEE (reference sequence). The V segment lost 2 bases and the J segment 3 bases; nucleotides outside the gene matches: 8.

The chain links TRBV9 to TRBJ1-1; perhaps TRBD1 as D (6 bases). There are 14 residues in the CDR3. Germline lookup yields CDR1 SGDLS and CDR2 YYNGEE. Between the trimmed V and J ends, which lost 3 bases and 4 bases, there was a span of 13 bases. DNA of the CDR3: TGTGCCAGCAGCGCCCAAGGGGGGGGCACTGAAGCTTTCTTT. As protein: CASSAQGGGTEAFF. The whole variable domain, remainder taken from reference TRBV9 and TRBJ1-1, is DSGVTQTPKHLITATGQRVTLRCSPRSGDLSVYWYQQSLDQGLQFLIQYYNGEERAKGNILERFSAQQFPDLHSELNLSSLELGDSALYFCASSAQGGGTEAFFGQGTRLTVV.

The chain recombines TRBV6-6 with TRBJ1-1; TRBD1 agrees at 7 bases. The length of the CDR3 is 12 residues. J was trimmed by 6 bases and V by 2 bases; bases with no gene match: 0. Germline V gene lookup returns CDR1 MNHNY and CDR2 SVGAGI (reference sequence). This CDR3 reads CASSYGQAEAFF. CDR3 nucleotides: TGTGCCAGCAGTTACGGACAGGCTGAAGCTTTCTTT.

The chain joins TRBV25-1 to TRBJ1-5; D gene unclear. Germline V gene data show CDR1 as MGHDK and CDR2 as SYGVNS. Trimming left V 1 base short and J 0 bases short, with 4 bases between. The CDR3 consists of 14 residues. The CDR3 protein is CASSESYSNQPQHF. In DNA, the CDR3 is TGTGCCAGCAGTGAATCCTATAGCAATCAGCCCCAGCATTTT.

The chain is built from TRBV29-1 and TRBJ1-1, with unresolved D. The CDR3 has 14 amino acids. The V end lost 1 base, the J end lost 0 bases, and 9 bases lay between the germline ends. Germline V gene data show CDR1 as SQVTM and CDR2 as ANQGSEA. Written as DNA, the CDR3 is TGCAGCGTTGAAGTTCGCGGATTGAACACTGAAGCTTTCTTT. It yields the protein CSVEVRGLNTEAFF. The full variable domain, with the rest looked up from reference TRBV29-1 and TRBJ1-1, is SAVISQKPSRDICQRGTSLTIQCQVDSQVTMMFWYRQQPGQSLTLIATANQGSEATYESGFVIDKFPISRPNLTFSTLTVSNMSPEDSSIYLCSVEVRGLNTEAFFGQGTRLTVV.

This rearrangement joins TRBV9 to TRBJ2-5; 8 bases are shared with TRBD2. The CDR3 has 15 amino acids. V was clipped by 2 bases and J by 1 base; unmatched bases: 4. Germline V gene data show CDR1 as SGDLS and CDR2 as YYNGEE. The CDR3 loop is CASSVIGGAQETQYF. CDR3 nucleotide sequence: TGTGCCAGCAGCGTCATCGGGGGGGCCCAAGAGACCCAGTACTTC.

V and J are TRBV29-1 and TRBJ2-3; no definite D call. Looked up from germline, CDR1 is SQVTM and CDR2 is ANQGSEA. Trimming cost V 5 bases and J 5 bases, with 8 bases left between them. The CDR3 length is 11 residues. In DNA, the CDR3 is TGCAGCGTTCGGTATGGAGATACGCAGTATTTT. Translated, it gives CSVRYGDTQYF.

The chain links TRBV4-2 to TRBJ2-7, with TRBD2 identical over 10 bases. Germline-derived CDR1 and CDR2 are LGHNA and YNFKEQ. The CDR3 has 14 amino acids. Trimming removed 5 bases from V and 2 bases from J; junction bases left unmatched: 3. CDR3 in amino acids: CASSFGTSAYEQYF. The CDR3 DNA reads as TGTGCCAGCAGCTTTGGGACTAGCGCCTACGAGCAGTACTTC.

The chain links TRBV4-1 to TRBJ1-1, with D unresolved. Trimming stripped 1 base from V and 5 bases from J, with 5 bases between. CDR3 length equals 12 residues. CDR1 and CDR2 from the germline V gene are MGHRA and YSYEKL. CDR3 bases: TGCGCCAGCAGCCAAGCTGATACTGAAGCTTTCTTT. It is translated as CASSQADTEAFF.

Of note for this clone: The junction shows a germline mismatch at one end, possibly a read error. The rearrangement joins TRBV28 to TRBJ1-6; D perhaps matches TRBD1 (5 bases). CDR1 and CDR2 (germline): MDHEN, SYDVKM. The CDR3 totals 15 residues. CDR3 DNA sequence: TGTGTCAGCAGTTTAGGGGCAGGGTATCGTTCACCCCTCCACTTT. This sequence encodes CVSSLGAGYRSPLHF. The full variable domain, with the rest looked up from reference TRBV28 and TRBJ1-6, is DVKVTQSSRYLVKRTGEKVFLECVQDMDHENMFWYRQDPGLGLRLIYFSYDVKMKEKGDIPEGYSVSREKKERFSLILESASTNQTSMYLCVSSLGAGYRSPLHFGNGTRLTVT.

This clone has only one observation. The genes are TRBV6-5 and TRBJ2-1; 9 bases align to TRBD1. CDR3 size: 15 residues. Germline V CDR1 and CDR2: MNHEY, SVGAGI. V was clipped by 2 bases and J by 8 bases; unmatched bases: 7. CDR3 in DNA: TGTGCCAGCAGTTACGAAAATACAGGGGGCGATGAGCAGTTCTTC. This gives the protein CASSYENTGGDEQFF.

The rearrangement joins TRBV11-2 to TRBJ2-7; 8 bases line up with TRBD2. CDR3 length: 14 residues. Losses at the gene ends were 3 bases for V and 4 bases for J; bases not matched to a gene: 5. The germline CDR1 and CDR2 sequences are SGHAT and FQNNGV. Here the CDR3 DNA reads TGTGCCAGCAGCTTCGGGGGGGCCTTTTACGAGCAGTACTTC. Its protein product is CASSFGGAFYEQYF.

The genes are TRBV29-1 and TRBJ1-1; D might be TRBD1 (5 bases). The CDR3 consists of 12 residues. Germline CDR1 reads SQVTM; CDR2 reads ANQGSEA. V was pared by 4 bases and J by 1 base, with 7 bases between. In DNA, the CDR3 is TGCAGCGTTGGAGGGGCGAACACTGAAGCTTTCTTT. Translating gives CSVGGANTEAFF.

V usage is TRBV7-2 and J usage is TRBJ1-3; D unclear. Trimming left V 7 bases short and J 0 bases short, with 10 bases between. CDR1 and CDR2 (germline): SGHTA, FQGNSA. This CDR3 is 14 amino acids long. CDR3: CASNTLTSGNTIYF. CDR3 nucleotide sequence: TGTGCCAGCAATACACTGACCTCTGGAAACACCATATATTTT. The full variable domain, completed using reference TRBV7-2 and TRBJ1-3, is GAGVSQSPSNKVTEKGKDVELRCDPISGHTALYWYRQSLGQGLEFLIYFQGNSAPDKSGLPSDRFSAERTGGSVSTLTIQRTQQEDSAVYLCASNTLTSGNTIYFGEGSWLTVV.

This chain uses TRBV9 with TRBJ2-7; D possibly corresponds to TRBD2 (5 bases). With 4 bases removed from V and 1 base from J, the gap between germline ends came to 9 bases. The V gene's germline CDR1 is SGDLS and CDR2 YYNGEE. CDR3 length: 13 residues. DNA for the CDR3: TGTGCCAGCAGCCCCCGGAGGTCCTACGAGCAGTACTTC. Translation: CASSPRRSYEQYF.

This clone was counted between two and nine times. The V call is TRBV9, the J call TRBJ2-2, with 8 positions matching TRBD1. The CDR3 runs to 16 residues. Per germline, CDR1 SGDLS and CDR2 YYNGEE. V lost 4 bases to trimming and J lost 3 bases; unmatched junction nucleotides: 8. The CDR3 loop reads CASSPRTTGDTGELFF. The CDR3 nucleotides read TGTGCCAGCAGCCCCCGGACGACAGGGGACACCGGGGAGCTGTTTTTT.

In this sample, this clone turned up a few times. The chain uses TRBV9 and TRBJ2-2; D is ambiguous. Trimming removed 2 bases from V and 4 bases from J, with 9 bases in between. CDR3 length: 14 amino acids. The V gene's germline CDR1 is SGDLS and CDR2 YYNGEE. The CDR3 sequence: CASSVWGSTGELFF. Written as DNA, the CDR3 is TGTGCCAGCAGCGTCTGGGGAAGCACCGGGGAGCTGTTTTTT.

The genes are TRBV27 and TRBJ1-5; D is uncertain. Trimming pared 2 bases from V and 4 bases from J, leaving 6 bases between. Looked up from germline, CDR1 is MNHEY and CDR2 is SMNVEV (reference sequence). The CDR3 covers 13 residues. CDR3 sequence: CASSLRGNQPQHF. Written as DNA, the CDR3 is TGTGCCAGCAGTTTAAGAGGGAATCAGCCCCAGCATTTT.

This clone was observed a single time. DNA of the CDR3: TGTGCCAGCACCCGACTAGCGGGGGAAGATACGCAGTATTTT. Residues: CASTRLAGEDTQYF. The chain links TRBV7-6 to TRBJ2-3; 12 bases map to TRBD2. The CDR3 is 14 residues long. V lost 7 bases, J lost 5 bases, and 4 bases stayed unmatched. The V gene's germline CDR1 is SGHVS and CDR2 FNYEAQ.